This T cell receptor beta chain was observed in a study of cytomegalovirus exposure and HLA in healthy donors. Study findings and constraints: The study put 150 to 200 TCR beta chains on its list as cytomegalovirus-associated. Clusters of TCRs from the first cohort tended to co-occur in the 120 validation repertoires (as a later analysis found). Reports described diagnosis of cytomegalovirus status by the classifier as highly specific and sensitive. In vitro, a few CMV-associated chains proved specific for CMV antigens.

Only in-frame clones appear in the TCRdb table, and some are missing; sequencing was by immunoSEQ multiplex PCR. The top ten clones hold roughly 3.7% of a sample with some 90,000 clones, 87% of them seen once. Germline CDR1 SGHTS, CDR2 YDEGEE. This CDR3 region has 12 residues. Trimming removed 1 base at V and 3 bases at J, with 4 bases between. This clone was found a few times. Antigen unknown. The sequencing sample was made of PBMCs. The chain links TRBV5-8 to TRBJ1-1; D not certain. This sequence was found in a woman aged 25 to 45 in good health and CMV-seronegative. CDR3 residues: CASSLSYTEAFF. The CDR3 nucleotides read TGTGCCAGCAGCTTGTCATACACTGAAGCTTTCTTT.